What follows are 8 T cell receptor beta chains derived from one specimen sequenced in a study of control samples from healthy donors and cancer patients. Sequencing used immunoSEQ multiplex PCR; TCRdb keeps in-frame clones, though not all of them. The sample yields roughly 130,000 clones, less than 95% seen once. The specimen sequenced was blood. The receptor source for this set is a young man in good health.

The chain uses TRBV27 and TRBJ2-1; TRBD2 might be the D (6 bases). This CDR3 is built from 15 residues. CDR1 is MNHEY and CDR2 is SMNVEV in the germline V gene (reference sequence). V lost 5 bases, J lost 0 bases, and 11 bases lay in between. The CDR3 sequence is CASSPGVSSYNEQFF. The CDR3 region has the DNA TGTGCCAGCAGTCCGGGGGTTAGCTCCTACAATGAGCAGTTCTTC.

The chain is built from TRBV30 and TRBJ1-1; D remains ambiguous. Germline assignment: CDR1 GTSNPN and CDR2 SVGIG (reference sequence). The ends were cut back, 4 bases at V and 4 bases at J, with 16 bases in the middle. The length of the CDR3 is 14 residues. CDR3 sequence: CAWTVSPVGTEAFF. In nucleotides, the CDR3 is TGTGCCTGGACCGTGTCTCCCGTAGGCACTGAAGCTTTCTTT.

Notes on this clone: One end of the junction fails to match germline, which may point to a read error. Within the sample, other DNA sequences also encode this same CDR3. The CDR3 region is CASSSPEANTEAFF. The CDR3 DNA reads TGCGCCAGCAGCTCCCCAGAAGCTAACACCGAAGCTTTCTTT. V and J are TRBV5-1 and TRBJ1-1; D is undetermined. The CDR3 is 14 residues long. The germline V gene encodes CDR1 SGHRS and CDR2 YFSETQ.

The chain links TRBV18 to TRBJ2-6; TRBD1 matches 7 bases. Losses at the gene ends were 3 bases for V and 0 bases for J; bases not matched to a gene: 8. Germline V gene sequence: CDR1 KGHSH, CDR2 LQKENI. CDR3 length: 18 residues. The CDR3 region has the DNA TGTGCCAGCTCACCGCGTGGACAGGACGGCTCTGGGGCCAACGTCCTGACTTTC. Translating it yields CASSPRGQDGSGANVLTF.

The chain combines TRBV24-1 with TRBJ2-5; D not certain. Deletions cut 3 bases from V and 2 bases from J, with 12 bases between. Germline assignment: CDR1 KGHDR and CDR2 SFDVKD. CDR3 length: 15 residues. The CDR3 spells CATSDGSVPQETQYF. The CDR3 DNA reads as TGTGCCACCAGTGATGGTTCGGTCCCTCAAGAGACCCAGTACTTC.

The chain carries TRBV7-9 and TRBJ1-1, with D perhaps TRBD1 (5 bases). CDR1 and CDR2 from the germline V gene are SEHNR and FQNEAQ (reference sequence). V lost 5 bases and J lost 1, with 11 bases in between. CDR3 length: 14 amino acids. The CDR3 loop is CASSITGGNTEAFF. The CDR3 bases are TGTGCCAGCAGCATCACCGGGGGGAACACTGAAGCTTTCTTT.

This clone was seen only a few times. The V call is TRBV6-4, the J call TRBJ2-2; perhaps D is TRBD1 or TRBD2 (5 bases each). Per the germline V gene, CDR1 is MRHNA and CDR2 is SNTAGT. Trimming removed 6 bases at V and 0 bases at J, with 8 bases between. CDR3 length equals 14 residues. Written as DNA, the CDR3 is TGTGCCAGCAGGAGGGACCCGAACACCGGGGAGCTGTTTTTT. Amino acid sequence: CASRRDPNTGELFF.

This clone was seen just once. This sequence joins TRBV5-1 and TRBJ1-4, with D unresolved. This CDR3 spans 13 amino acids. From germline, CDR1 is SGHRS and CDR2 YFSETQ. Trimming cost V 0 bases and J 5 bases, with 5 bases left between them. The CDR3 region is CASSLALNEKLFF. Here the CDR3 DNA reads TGCGCCAGCAGCTTGGCCCTCAATGAAAAACTGTTTTTT.